The 28 T cell receptor beta chains given below trace back to one sample, sequenced in a study of immune evolution from preneoplasia to lung adenocarcinoma. TCRdb's table, derived via immunoSEQ multiplex PCR, lists solely in-frame clones and lacks some. The sample yields approximately 4,200 clones, 81% seen once. Sequences were obtained from FFPE adjacent normal lung tissue. The receptors were sampled from an older person with lung adenocarcinoma.

The chain is built from TRBV7-9 and TRBJ2-2; 9 bases map to TRBD2. The CDR3 runs to 17 residues. Looked up from germline, CDR1 is SEHNR and CDR2 is FQNEAQ (reference sequence). V trimming: 5 bases; J trimming: 2 bases; junction bases outside the gene matches: 9. CDR3 sequence (DNA): TGTGCCAGCAGCCCTTTTGTGACTAGCGGCAACACCGGGGAGCTGTTTTTT. Translating gives CASSPFVTSGNTGELFF.

The V and J genes are TRBV10-3 and TRBJ2-3; the match to TRBD2 covers 15 bases. The CDR3 extends over 17 amino acids. Germline-derived CDR1 and CDR2 are ENHRY and SYGVKD. V lost 10 bases to trimming and J lost 4 bases; unmatched junction nucleotides: 12. The CDR3 DNA is TGTGCCACCAGAGACGGACTAGCGGGAGGGGTTGCAGATACGCAGTATTTT. This sequence encodes CATRDGLAGGVADTQYF.

The rearrangement uses TRBV2 and TRBJ2-1, with 8 nucleotides matching TRBD2. The CDR3 extends over 15 amino acids. Trimming took 6 bases from V and 0 from J; bases not matched to a gene: 4. Germline CDR1 and CDR2: SNHLY and FYNNEI. The CDR3 nucleotides read TGTGCCAGCAGCGCCGGGACTAGCTCCTACAATGAGCAGTTCTTC. Encoded protein: CASSAGTSSYNEQFF.

The chain joins TRBV29-1 to TRBJ2-7; no definite D call. The CDR3 has 14 amino acids. Germline loops: CDR1 SQVTM, CDR2 ANQGSEA. Trimming took off 4 bases at V and 2 bases at J, with 15 bases between the two ends. The DNA for the CDR3 is TGCAGCGTTGGGCAATTTAACGTTACCTACGAGCAGTACTTC. As protein: CSVGQFNVTYEQYF.

The CDR3: CASSESGASTDTQYF. The DNA of the CDR3 is TGTGCCAGCAGTGAGAGCGGGGCTAGCACAGATACGCAGTATTTT. The chain links TRBV28 to TRBJ2-3; 7 bases match TRBD2. Germline lookup yields CDR1 MDHEN and CDR2 SYDVKM. J lost 0 bases, V lost 5 bases, and 5 bases had no gene match. The CDR3 spans 15 residues.

This clone has only a few counts. CDR3 coding DNA: TGTGCCAGCAGCTTCCTCATGAACACTGAAGCTTTCTTT. Encoded protein: CASSFLMNTEAFF. The chain is built from TRBV9 and TRBJ1-1; D uncertain. The germline CDR1 and CDR2 sequences are SGDLS and YYNGEE. The CDR3 has 13 residues. The V and J ends lost 4 bases and 0 bases respectively, with 7 bases between them.

This clone was recorded only once. V and J are TRBV7-2 and TRBJ2-7; D is undetermined. Germline CDR1 and CDR2: SGHTA and FQGNSA. This CDR3 has 13 amino acids. Trimming stripped 5 bases from V and 0 bases from J, with 8 bases between. CDR3 in DNA: TGTGCCAGCAGCCCCTGGACCTCCTACGAGCAGTACTTC. Protein sequence: CASSPWTSYEQYF. Filled out from reference TRBV7-2 and TRBJ2-7, the complete variable domain reads GAGVSQSPSNKVTEKGKDVELRCDPISGHTALYWYRQSLGQGLEFLIYFQGNSAPDKSGLPSDRFSAERTGGSVSTLTIQRTQQEDSAVYLCASSPWTSYEQYFGPGTRLTVT.

V is TRBV11-2 and J is TRBJ1-5; 8 nucleotides align to TRBD1. Germline V lookup: CDR1 SGHAT, CDR2 FQNNGV. The CDR3 is 14 residues long. The V and J ends lost 5 bases and 5 bases, in that order; junction bases with no gene match: 5. CDR3 protein: CASSRTGSDQPQHF. CDR3 sequence (DNA): TGTGCCAGCAGCCGGACAGGGAGCGATCAGCCCCAGCATTTT.

This clone was picked up a small number of times. J is TRBJ1-4 and V is TRBV30; D is uncertain. Per the germline V gene, CDR1 is GTSNPN and CDR2 is SVGIG (reference sequence). This CDR3 contains 15 residues. V was pared by 3 bases and J by 7 bases, with 18 bases between. The CDR3 coding sequence is TGTGCCTGGAGCCCGGCCTCTGACGGAGGTGAAAAACTGTTTTTT. Residues: CAWSPASDGGEKLFF.

V usage is TRBV29-1 and J usage is TRBJ1-1, with a weak D call TRBD1 (6 bases). This CDR3 contains 14 residues. Per germline, CDR1 SQVTM and CDR2 ANQGSEA. V was cut by 5 bases and J by 0 bases, with 13 bases left in between. CDR3 coding DNA: TGCAGCGTTCAAGGACAGTTGTTGAACACTGAAGCTTTCTTT. Protein sequence: CSVQGQLLNTEAFF.

V is TRBV7-8 and J is TRBJ1-5; D gene unclear. The germline V gene has CDR1 SGHVS and CDR2 FQNEAQ. Trimming removed 5 bases from V and 0 bases from J, with 14 bases in between. The CDR3 has 16 amino acids. CDR3 protein: CASSERRSPSNQPQHF. The CDR3 DNA reads TGTGCCAGCAGCGAAAGGAGGTCCCCTAGCAATCAGCCCCAGCATTTT.

This clone was observed a handful of times. The chain couples TRBV6-5 to TRBJ2-7; 7 bases agree with TRBD1. This CDR3 has 16 amino acids. Germline trimming cut 0 bases from V and 2 bases from J; bases unmatched to any gene: 7. The germline CDR1 and CDR2 sequences are MNHEY and SVGAGI. The CDR3 reads CASSYSGTEKTYEQYF. The CDR3 bases are TGTGCCAGCAGTTACTCCGGGACAGAAAAAACCTACGAGCAGTACTTC.

V gene TRBV7-3 combines with J gene TRBJ1-1; possibly TRBD1 for D (6 bases). V lost 3 bases and J 8 bases, leaving 13 bases between the germline ends. The CDR3 length is 13 residues. Per germline, CDR1 SGHTA and CDR2 FQGTGA. CDR3 DNA: TGTGCCAGCAGCTTGCATTCTGGGACAGAAGCTTTCTTT. Translated: CASSLHSGTEAFF.

The J gene is TRBJ2-7, the V gene TRBV6-5, with 7 bases matching TRBD1. CDR1 MNHEY and CDR2 SVGAGI come from the germline V gene. The CDR3 runs to 14 residues. V trimming: 5 bases; J trimming: 6 bases; junction bases outside the gene matches: 10. CDR3 in DNA: TGTGCCAGCAGTCACCGGACAGGTTCGGGCGAGCAGTACTTC. It is translated as CASSHRTGSGEQYF.

This clone showed up just once. Here the CDR3 DNA reads TGTGCCAGCTCACCACCGGGAGAGACCCAGTACTTC. Translated, it gives CASSPPGETQYF. The chain joins TRBV18 to TRBJ2-5; D ambiguous. Trimming shortened V by 0 bases and J by 4 bases, and 3 bases separated the two germline ends. Germline V CDR1 and CDR2: KGHSH, LQKENI. The CDR3 has 12 residues.

The rearrangement links TRBV18 to TRBJ2-3; 9 bases align to TRBD1. Germline CDR1 is KGHSH and CDR2 is LQKENI. The CDR3 sequence is 16 residues long. Germline trimming cut 0 bases from V and 7 bases from J; bases unmatched to any gene: 8. CDR3 sequence: CASSPPGQGWKNTQYF. CDR3 coding DNA: TGTGCCAGCTCACCACCGGGACAGGGCTGGAAAAATACGCAGTATTTT.

The chain recombines TRBV6-1 with TRBJ1-1; weak D call: TRBD1 (5 bases). The V and J ends lost 7 bases and 4 bases respectively, with 13 bases between them. This CDR3 contains 13 residues. Germline CDR1 and CDR2: MNHNS and SASEGT. CDR3 DNA sequence: TGTGCCAGCACGGGCAGGGTGAGCACTGAAGCTTTCTTT. Amino acid sequence: CASTGRVSTEAFF.

The J gene is TRBJ2-7, the V gene TRBV5-4; D uncertain. The CDR3 extends over 15 amino acids. Trimming cost V 0 bases and J 4 bases, with 14 bases left between them. Per germline, CDR1 SGHNT and CDR2 YYREEE (reference sequence). The CDR3, as DNA: TGTGCCAGCAGCTTGGCATTATTCGGGCCATACGAGCAGTACTTC. Translation: CASSLALFGPYEQYF.

The V gene is TRBV19, the J gene TRBJ1-5; the D is unclear. CDR3 size: 15 residues. With 7 bases removed from V and 0 bases from J, the gap between germline ends came to 13 bases. Germline CDR1 reads LNHDA; CDR2 reads SQIVND (reference sequence). CDR3 nucleotide sequence: TGTGCCAGTACTCTGGTTGGGAGTAGCAATCAGCCCCAGCATTTT. Translated, it gives CASTLVGSSNQPQHF.

V usage is TRBV28 and J usage is TRBJ1-2; D possibly corresponds to TRBD1 (5 bases). Germline-derived CDR1 and CDR2 are MDHEN and SYDVKM. This CDR3 has 17 amino acids. The V gene lost 6 bases and the J gene lost 8 bases, with 28 bases spanning the gap. The CDR3 sequence: CASSLEWQGSSARGYTF. The CDR3 nucleotides read TGTGCCAGCAGCTTGGAATGGCAGGGTAGTTCGGCGAGGGGCTACACCTTC.

This chain links TRBV11-2 with TRBJ2-4; no definite D call. This CDR3 has 13 residues. Trimming stripped 0 bases from V and 13 bases from J, with 13 bases between. Germline V gene sequence: CDR1 SGHAT, CDR2 FQNNGV. Here the CDR3 reads CASSLEMKGLQYF. DNA of the CDR3: TGTGCCAGCAGCTTAGAGATGAAGGGTTTGCAGTACTTC.

The gene calls are TRBV6-6 and TRBJ1-5, with D uncertain. The CDR3 is 14 amino acids. Trimming pared 3 bases from V and 3 bases from J, leaving 9 bases between. The germline V gene has CDR1 MNHNY and CDR2 SVGAGI (reference sequence). In DNA form, the CDR3 reads TGTGCCAGCAGTTATACCGGTTCCAATCAGCCCCAGCATTTT. Its protein product is CASSYTGSNQPQHF.

The rearrangement joins TRBV6-6 to TRBJ2-5; D is perhaps TRBD1 or TRBD2 (5 bases each). Trimming took off 0 bases at V and 2 bases at J, with 7 bases between the two ends. Germline lookup yields CDR1 MNHNY and CDR2 SVGAGI (reference sequence). This CDR3 has 14 residues. The CDR3 loop is CASSYSGTQETQYF. In DNA, the CDR3 is TGTGCCAGCAGTTACTCCGGGACGCAAGAGACCCAGTACTTC.

V usage is TRBV6-1 and J usage is TRBJ2-2; the D gene is possibly TRBD2 (5 bases). CDR3 length equals 15 residues. The germline V gene encodes CDR1 MNHNS and CDR2 SASEGT. Trimming took 8 bases from V and 12 from J, leaving 25 bases between them. CDR3 residues: CASEKGDQEPGKLFF. As DNA, the CDR3 is TGTGCCAGCGAAAAAGGCGATCAGGAACCGGGGAAGCTGTTTTTT.

The gene calls are TRBV19 and TRBJ1-6; D possibly corresponds to TRBD1 (6 bases). The V and J ends lost 3 bases and 0 bases respectively, with 15 bases between them. Germline lookup yields CDR1 LNHDA and CDR2 SQIVND (reference sequence). The CDR3 consists of 18 residues. CDR3 sequence reads: CASSIGTPASSYNSPLHF. The DNA for the CDR3 is TGTGCCAGTAGTATCGGGACACCCGCGAGCTCCTATAATTCACCCCTCCACTTT.

V is TRBV10-3 and J is TRBJ1-2; D is uncertain. CDR3 size: 11 residues. CDR1 and CDR2 from the germline V gene are ENHRY and SYGVKD. The V gene lost 0 bases and the J gene lost 8 bases, with 4 bases spanning the gap. The CDR3 DNA sequence: TGTGCCATCAGTGAGTCGCGAGGCTACACCTTC. Protein sequence: CAISESRGYTF.

The chain employs TRBV30 and TRBJ1-4; D unclear. Germline CDR1 is GTSNPN and CDR2 is SVGIG (reference sequence). Trimming pared 0 bases from V and 8 bases from J, leaving 7 bases between. The CDR3 is made up of 12 amino acids. The CDR3 loop is CAWSVIREKLFF. As DNA, the CDR3 is TGTGCCTGGAGTGTTATCCGAGAAAAACTGTTTTTT.

This clone turned up a few times. The DNA of the CDR3 is TGTGCCAGCAGTCCCGGGGGACCTAACTATGGCTACACCTTC. It translates to CASSPGGPNYGYTF. The V and J genes are TRBV28 and TRBJ1-2; D is possibly TRBD1 (5 bases). Germline-derived CDR1 and CDR2 are MDHEN and SYDVKM. V gave up 5 bases and J gave up 0 bases, with 10 bases separating them. The CDR3 runs to 14 residues.